This T cell receptor (beta chain) stems from a study of shared clonotypes between healthy human individuals. Terminally differentiated effector memory CD45RA+ cells were left out of the naive CD8 fraction, which was CD45RO-negative and positively selected for CCR7. Within Nashville, Tennessee resided all donors, each a Caucasian adult. Generated by immunoSEQ multiplex PCR, the TCRdb table keeps only in-frame clones and is missing some. The sample lists around 2,000,000 clones, about 93% occurring once. The V gene's germline CDR1 is SGDLS and CDR2 YYNGEE. CDR3 length: 15 residues. Trimming at V came to 4 bases and at J to 5 bases, leaving 6 bases not matched to a gene.

Source material: naive CD8+ T cells from PBMCs. V usage is TRBV9 and J usage is TRBJ2-1; TRBD2 aligns across 10 bases. The sequence was obtained from a man younger than 35 in good health. Some clones in this sample may be carry-over from other donors' samples. CDR3 sequence (DNA): TGTGCCAGCAGCCAGACTAGCGGGTGGAACAATGAGCAGTTCTTC. This gives the protein CASSQTSGWNNEQFF. Supplemented by reference TRBV9 and TRBJ2-1, the full variable domain reads DSGVTQTPKHLITATGQRVTLRCSPRSGDLSVYWYQQSLDQGLQFLIQYYNGEERAKGNILERFSAQQFPDLHSELNLSSLELGDSALYFCASSQTSGWNNEQFFGPGTRLTVL.